This T cell receptor (beta chain) was retrieved from a study of OX40 agonist ivuxolimab in advanced cancers. Study-wide context: Ivuxolimab was an agonistic, fully human IgG2 monoclonal antibody directed against OX40 (CD134), a costimulatory receptor. Intravenous ivuxolimab was administered to patients every 2 weeks at six dose levels: 0.01, 0.1, 0.3, 1.5, 3 and 10 mg/kg. Of the roughly 52 dose-escalation patients, hepatocellular carcinoma was present in around 19, melanoma in approximately 15, renal cell carcinoma in 9 and head and neck cancer in 9. In the dose-escalation cohort, around four fifths of patients were male, and the mean age was approximately 60 years with a range of roughly 20 to 80. Patients were allowed to have had prior anti-PD-1, anti-PD-L1 or anti-CTLA-4 therapy, and 30% to 40% of the dose-escalation patients had been treated with checkpoint inhibitors. Partial responses were achieved by three dose-escalation patients, of whom one had hepatocellular carcinoma and two had cutaneous melanoma. Peripheral TCRbeta sequencing aimed to test whether ivuxolimab altered TCR sequence diversity and caused clonal T-cell expansion. The paper covers the monotherapy dose-escalation part of the phase I ivuxolimab trial, which included N ≈ 57 patients.

Genomic DNA was extracted from sorted cells for sequencing of the TCRbeta CDR3 region. The immunoSEQ Assay was used for sequencing of TCRbeta CDR3 regions. TCRdb took this table from immuneACCESS and kept in-frame rearrangements with V and J called. Such tables lack part of the clones; where checked against another copy, unresolved V genes explain under half of the gap, and the rest is unexplained. This sample gives roughly 41,000 clones in total; over 65% of them show up just once. The ten largest clones add up to about 1.7% of the sample. To note about this clone: Its antigen is unknown. The sample holds no much larger clone one base away, and base qualities are not on file.

On the study overall, not on this receptor specifically: After ivuxolimab, CD8+ T cells had more expanded clones than CD4+ T cells on average. Low levels of normalized T-cell clonal expansion were also seen in some nonresponding patients. Partial responders in the 0.1-3.0 mg/kg groups had among the lowest normalized peripheral clonal expansion, especially among CD8+ T cells. The antigen specificity of the peripheral T cells that underwent clonal expansion was not determined. At doses of 0.1 to 3.0 mg/kg, clonal expansion of both CD4+ and CD8+ blood T cells was observed from baseline to week 6.

CDR1 and CDR2 were assigned from the germline V gene as SGHTA and FQGNSA. Trimming removed 5 bases from V and 1 base from J, leaving 14 bases between the germline ends. From the cysteine up to the phenylalanine, the CDR3 has a length of 15 residues. The read is trimmed to its CDR3 DNA, 45 bases read in frame from base 1. Patients with autoimmune disease history or receiving systemic immunosuppression were excluded from the trial. Peripheral blood for TCR sequencing was collected from all dose cohorts at baseline, on cycle 4 day 1, and on cycle 7 day 1. The samples were drawn from a first-in-human, open-label, multicenter phase I dose-escalation trial of ivuxolimab. Adults with locally advanced or metastatic head and neck squamous cell, hepatocellular, melanoma or renal cell carcinoma were enrolled in the trial. CD4+ and CD8+ T cells were sorted separately from peripheral blood before TCR sequencing.

Here the sequenced sample was CD4+ or CD8+ T cells sorted from blood, taken in a trial of the OX40 agonist ivuxolimab. The TCR sequence derives from an adult with an advanced solid tumor such as melanoma, head and neck, liver or kidney cancer. This sequence uses TRBV7-2 and TRBJ1-2; no D gene is confidently identified. The CDR3 in this case is CASSPRGGRNYGYTF. The bases read TGTGCCAGCAGCCCTCGTGGCGGCCGTAACTATGGCTACACCTTC.